The text below deals with one TCR beta chain. Germline V gene sequence: CDR1 LGHNA, CDR2 YNFKEQ. V was clipped by 1 base and J by 5 bases; unmatched bases: 2. The CDR3 length is 16 residues. The data belong to a study of blood T cell repertoires in COVID-19. TCRdb's copy holds only in-frame clones and misses some; the assay was immunoSEQ multiplex PCR. The top ten clones hold 5.1% of a sample with some 340,000 clones, 83% of them seen once. The TCR comes from a woman aged 45-65 years who had recovered from COVID-19. The genes are TRBV4-2 and TRBJ2-1; 13 nucleotides line up with TRBD2. The sequencing input was PBMCs or T cells enriched from blood (not recorded which). DNA of the CDR3: TGTGCCAGCAGCCAAGTGACTAGCGGGGGGCACAATGAGCAGTTCTTC. Translated, it gives CASSQVTSGGHNEQFF.